This T cell receptor beta chain appears in the sequencing data of a study of cytotoxic CD8 clonotypes in ibrutinib-treated CLL. Study-level findings and limits: Baseline clonality, higher than in age-matched healthy donors, tracked circulating CD8+ T-cell counts. Public clonotypes, rarely seen, contracted or held steady on treatment.

The CDR3 length is 15 residues. V lost 0 bases and J 3 bases, leaving 9 bases between the germline ends. CDR1 SGDLS and CDR2 YYNGEE come from the germline V gene. Repertoires were generated with immunoSEQ multiplex PCR, while TCRdb's copy carries only in-frame clones and drops some. The repertoire consists of roughly 29,000 clones, with 76% occurring once and the leading ten covering about half. A word on this clone: What it binds is not known.

This sequence originates from a human donor with chronic lymphocytic leukemia. Source: PBMCs, taken after 36 months of ibrutinib treatment. The chain uses TRBV9 and TRBJ2-2; no firm D call. CDR3 sequence (DNA): TGTGCCAGCAGCGTAGGTTACCAATACACCGGGGAGCTGTTTTTT. It is translated as CASSVGYQYTGELFF.